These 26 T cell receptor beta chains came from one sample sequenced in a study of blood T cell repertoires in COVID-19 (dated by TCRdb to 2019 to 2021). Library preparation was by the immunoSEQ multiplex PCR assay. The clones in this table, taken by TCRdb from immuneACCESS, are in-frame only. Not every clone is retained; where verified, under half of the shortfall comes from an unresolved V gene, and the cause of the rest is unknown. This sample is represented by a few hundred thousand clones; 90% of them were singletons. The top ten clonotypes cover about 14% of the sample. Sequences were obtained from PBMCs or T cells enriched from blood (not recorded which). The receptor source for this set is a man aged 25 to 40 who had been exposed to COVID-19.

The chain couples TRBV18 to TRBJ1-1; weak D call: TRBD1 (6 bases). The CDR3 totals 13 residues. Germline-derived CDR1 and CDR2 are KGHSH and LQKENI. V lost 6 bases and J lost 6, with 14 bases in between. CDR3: CASSYREGAEAFF. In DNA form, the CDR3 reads TGTGCCAGCTCCTACAGGGAGGGGGCTGAAGCTTTCTTT. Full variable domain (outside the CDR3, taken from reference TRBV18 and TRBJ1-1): NAGVMQNPRHLVRRRGQEARLRCSPMKGHSHVYWYRQLPEEGLKFMVYLQKENIIDESGMPKERFSAEFPKEGPSILRIQQVVRGDSAAYFCASSYREGAEAFFGQGTRLTVV.

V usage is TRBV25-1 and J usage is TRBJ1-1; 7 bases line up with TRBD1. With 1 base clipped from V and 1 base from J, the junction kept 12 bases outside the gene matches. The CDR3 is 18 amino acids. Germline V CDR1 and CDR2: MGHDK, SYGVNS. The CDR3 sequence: CASSELGRIGTENTEAFF. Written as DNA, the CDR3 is TGTGCCAGCAGTGAATTAGGGAGGATTGGGACAGAGAACACTGAAGCTTTCTTT.

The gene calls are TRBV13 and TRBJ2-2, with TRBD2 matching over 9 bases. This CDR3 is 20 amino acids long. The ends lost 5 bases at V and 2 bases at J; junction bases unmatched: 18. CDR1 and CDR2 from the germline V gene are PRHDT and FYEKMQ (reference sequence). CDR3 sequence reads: CASSPSGKNLAGNNTGELFF. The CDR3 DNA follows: TGTGCCAGCAGCCCCAGCGGGAAAAATCTAGCGGGGAACAACACCGGGGAGCTGTTTTTT.

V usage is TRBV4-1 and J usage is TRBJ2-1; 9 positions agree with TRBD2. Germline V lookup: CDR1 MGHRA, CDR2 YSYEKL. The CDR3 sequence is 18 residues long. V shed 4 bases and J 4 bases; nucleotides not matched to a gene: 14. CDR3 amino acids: CASSRVGSGGTPYNEQFF. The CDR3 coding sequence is TGCGCCAGCAGCCGAGTAGGGAGCGGGGGGACCCCATACAATGAGCAGTTCTTC.

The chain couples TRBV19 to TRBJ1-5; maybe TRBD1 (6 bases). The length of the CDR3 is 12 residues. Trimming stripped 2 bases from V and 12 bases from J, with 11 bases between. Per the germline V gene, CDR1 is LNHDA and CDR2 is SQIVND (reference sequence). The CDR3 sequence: CASSISAGVQHF. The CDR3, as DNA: TGTGCCAGTAGTATATCGGCAGGGGTCCAGCATTTT. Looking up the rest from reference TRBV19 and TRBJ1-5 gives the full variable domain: DGGITQSPKYLFRKEGQNVTLSCEQNLNHDAMYWYRQDPGQGLRLIYYSQIVNDFQKGDIAEGYSVSREKKESFPLTVTSAQKNPTAFYLCASSISAGVQHFGDGTRLSIL.

The CDR3 DNA sequence: TGCGCCAGCAGCTCCACCTCACAGCCGATTAATGAAAAACTGTTTTTT. Its protein is CASSSTSQPINEKLFF. The chain carries TRBV5-1 and TRBJ1-4; no clear D gene. V was pared by 3 bases and J by 4 bases, with 16 bases between. The CDR3 is made up of 16 amino acids. Germline-derived CDR1 and CDR2 are SGHRS and YFSETQ. Filled out from reference TRBV5-1 and TRBJ1-4, the complete variable domain reads KAGVTQTPRYLIKTRGQQVTLSCSPISGHRSVSWYQQTPGQGLQFLFEYFSETQRNKGNFPGRFSGRQFSNSRSEMNVSTLELGDSALYLCASSSTSQPINEKLFFGSGTQLSVL.

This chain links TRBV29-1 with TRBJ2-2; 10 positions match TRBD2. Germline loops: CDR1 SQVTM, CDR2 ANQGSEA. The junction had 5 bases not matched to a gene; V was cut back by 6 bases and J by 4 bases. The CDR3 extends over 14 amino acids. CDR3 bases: TGCAGCGTGGGAACTAGCGGGGCCACCGGGGAGCTGTTTTTT. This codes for CSVGTSGATGELFF.

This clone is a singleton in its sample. CDR3 nucleotide sequence: TGCGCCAGCAGCCAAGGCGGGGGGCTGTACAATGAGCAGTTCTTC. Protein sequence: CASSQGGGLYNEQFF. The chain joins TRBV4-3 to TRBJ2-1; TRBD2 matches 8 bases. CDR3 length: 15 residues. Germline trimming cut 1 base from V and 4 bases from J; bases unmatched to any gene: 3. Germline V lookup: CDR1 LGHNA, CDR2 YSLEER.

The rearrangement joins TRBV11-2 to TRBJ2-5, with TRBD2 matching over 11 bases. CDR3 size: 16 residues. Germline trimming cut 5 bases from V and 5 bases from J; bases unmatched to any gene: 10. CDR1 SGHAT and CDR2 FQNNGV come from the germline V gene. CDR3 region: CASSGDSGGAQETQYF. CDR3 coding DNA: TGTGCCAGCAGCGGCGATAGCGGGGGGGCCCAGGAGACCCAGTACTTC.

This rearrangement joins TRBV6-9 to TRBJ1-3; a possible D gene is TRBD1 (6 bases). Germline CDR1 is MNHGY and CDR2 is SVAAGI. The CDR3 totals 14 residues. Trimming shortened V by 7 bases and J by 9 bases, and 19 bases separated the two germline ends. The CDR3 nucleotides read TGTGCCAGCAATCACTTTCAGGGGCCCTCCACCATATATTTT. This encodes CASNHFQGPSTIYF.

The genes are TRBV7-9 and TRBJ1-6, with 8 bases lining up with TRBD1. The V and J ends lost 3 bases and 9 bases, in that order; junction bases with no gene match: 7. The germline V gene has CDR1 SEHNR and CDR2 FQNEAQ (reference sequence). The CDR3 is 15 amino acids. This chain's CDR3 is CASSFGQGVGSPLHF. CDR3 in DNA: TGTGCCAGCAGCTTCGGACAGGGCGTCGGTTCACCCCTCCACTTT.

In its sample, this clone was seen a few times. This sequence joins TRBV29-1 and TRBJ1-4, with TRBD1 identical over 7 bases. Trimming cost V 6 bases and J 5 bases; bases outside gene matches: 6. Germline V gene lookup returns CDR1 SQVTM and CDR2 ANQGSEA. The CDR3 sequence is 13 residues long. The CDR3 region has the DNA TGCAGCGTACAGGGGAATGGGAATGAAAAACTGTTTTTT. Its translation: CSVQGNGNEKLFF.

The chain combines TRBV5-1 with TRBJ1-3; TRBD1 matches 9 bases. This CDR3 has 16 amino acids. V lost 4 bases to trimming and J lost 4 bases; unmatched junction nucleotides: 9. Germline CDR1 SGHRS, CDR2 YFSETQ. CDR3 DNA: TGCGCCAGCAGCGGAAAGGACAGGGGAGAAGGAAACACCATATATTTT. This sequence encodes CASSGKDRGEGNTIYF.

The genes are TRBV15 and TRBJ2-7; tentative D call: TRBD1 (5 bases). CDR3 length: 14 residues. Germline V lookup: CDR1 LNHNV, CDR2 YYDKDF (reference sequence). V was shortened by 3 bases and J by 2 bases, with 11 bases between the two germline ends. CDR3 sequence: CATSRQGIAYEQYF. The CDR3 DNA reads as TGTGCCACCAGCAGGCAGGGAATAGCCTACGAGCAGTACTTC.

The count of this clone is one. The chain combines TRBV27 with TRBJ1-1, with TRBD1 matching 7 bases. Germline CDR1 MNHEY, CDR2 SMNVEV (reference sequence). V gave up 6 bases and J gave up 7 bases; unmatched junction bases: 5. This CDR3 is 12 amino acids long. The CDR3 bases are TGTGCCAGCAGAACCGGACAGGTTGAAGCTTTCTTT. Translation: CASRTGQVEAFF.

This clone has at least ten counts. CDR3 amino acids: CASSLFWDRQETQYF. CDR3 DNA: TGTGCCAGCAGCTTATTCTGGGACAGACAAGAGACCCAGTACTTC. The chain couples TRBV7-6 to TRBJ2-5, with 7 bases matching TRBD1. J lost 2 bases, V lost 2 bases, and 5 bases had no gene match. The CDR3 covers 15 residues. CDR1 and CDR2 (germline): SGHVS, FNYEAQ. The full variable domain, with the rest looked up from reference TRBV7-6 and TRBJ2-5, is GAGVSQSPRYKVTKRGQDVALRCDPISGHVSLYWYRQALGQGPEFLTYFNYEAQQDKSGLPNDRFSAERPEGSISTLTIQRTEQRDSAMYRCASSLFWDRQETQYFGPGTRLLVL.

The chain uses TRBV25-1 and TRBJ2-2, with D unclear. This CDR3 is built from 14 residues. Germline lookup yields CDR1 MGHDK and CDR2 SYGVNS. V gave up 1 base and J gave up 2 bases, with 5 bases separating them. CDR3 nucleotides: TGTGCCAGCAGTGAATTTCCTAACACCGGGGAGCTGTTTTTT. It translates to CASSEFPNTGELFF.

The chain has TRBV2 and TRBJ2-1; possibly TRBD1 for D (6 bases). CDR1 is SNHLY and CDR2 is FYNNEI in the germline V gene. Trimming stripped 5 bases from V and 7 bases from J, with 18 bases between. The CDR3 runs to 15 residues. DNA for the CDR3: TGTGCCAGCAGTTTGGACCAGGGGTATAGTAATGAGCAGTTCTTC. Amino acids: CASSLDQGYSNEQFF.

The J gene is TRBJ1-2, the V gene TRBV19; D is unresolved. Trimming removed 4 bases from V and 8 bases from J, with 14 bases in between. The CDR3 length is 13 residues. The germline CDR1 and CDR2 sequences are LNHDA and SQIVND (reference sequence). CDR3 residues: CASSNPNPGGYTF. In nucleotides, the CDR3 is TGTGCCAGTAGTAACCCCAATCCCGGGGGCTACACCTTC.

The CDR3 here is CASSDLSVAGVKTQYF. In nucleotides, the CDR3 is TGTGCCAGCAGCGACCTTTCGGTAGCGGGGGTAAAGACCCAGTACTTC. V is TRBV5-4 and J is TRBJ2-5, with 9 bases that match TRBD2. V gave up 4 bases and J gave up 6 bases; unmatched junction bases: 13. Germline values: CDR1 SGHNT, CDR2 YYREEE (reference sequence). The CDR3 covers 16 residues. The complete variable domain, with remaining parts taken from reference TRBV5-4 and TRBJ2-5, reads ETGVTQSPTHLIKTRGQQVTLRCSSQSGHNTVSWYQQALGQGPQFIFQYYREEENGRGNFPPRFSGLQFPNYSSELNVNALELDDSALYLCASSDLSVAGVKTQYFGPGTRLLVL.

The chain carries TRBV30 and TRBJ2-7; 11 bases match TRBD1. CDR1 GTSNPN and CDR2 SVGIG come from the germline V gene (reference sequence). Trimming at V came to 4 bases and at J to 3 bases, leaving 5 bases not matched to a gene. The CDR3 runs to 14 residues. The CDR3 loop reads CAWKADRGLYEQYF. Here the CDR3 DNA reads TGTGCCTGGAAGGCGGACAGGGGGCTCTACGAGCAGTACTTC.

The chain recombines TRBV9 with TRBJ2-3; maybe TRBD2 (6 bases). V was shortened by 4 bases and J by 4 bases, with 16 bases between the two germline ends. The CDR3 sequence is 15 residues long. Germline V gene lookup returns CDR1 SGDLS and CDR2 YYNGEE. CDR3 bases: TGTGCCAGCAGCTTGCACGCCGGGGGAGCAGATACGCAGTATTTT. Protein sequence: CASSLHAGGADTQYF.

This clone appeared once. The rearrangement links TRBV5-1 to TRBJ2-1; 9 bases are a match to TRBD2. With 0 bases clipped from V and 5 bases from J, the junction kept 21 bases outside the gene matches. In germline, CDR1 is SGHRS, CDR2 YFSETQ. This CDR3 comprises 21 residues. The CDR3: CASSLEGTRRGGRSRDNEQFF. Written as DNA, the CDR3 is TGCGCCAGCAGCTTGGAGGGGACCCGGCGGGGGGGCCGCTCCCGAGACAATGAGCAGTTCTTC.

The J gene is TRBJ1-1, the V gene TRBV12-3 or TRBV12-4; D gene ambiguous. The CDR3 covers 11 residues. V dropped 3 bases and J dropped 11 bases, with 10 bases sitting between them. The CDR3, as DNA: TGTGCCAGCAGTTTTTCGGGGATGGCTTTCTTT. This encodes CASSFSGMAFF.

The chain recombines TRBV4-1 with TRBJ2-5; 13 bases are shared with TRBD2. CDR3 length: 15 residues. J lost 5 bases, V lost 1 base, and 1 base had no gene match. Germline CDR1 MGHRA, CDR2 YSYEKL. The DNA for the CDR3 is TGCGCCAGCAGCCAAGTGGGACTAGCGGGGGAGACCCAGTACTTC. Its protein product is CASSQVGLAGETQYF.

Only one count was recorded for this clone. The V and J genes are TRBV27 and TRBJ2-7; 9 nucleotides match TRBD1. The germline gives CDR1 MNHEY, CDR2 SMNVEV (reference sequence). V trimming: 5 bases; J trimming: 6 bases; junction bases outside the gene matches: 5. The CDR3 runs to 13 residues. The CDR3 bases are TGTGCCAGCAGTCCACAGGGGGCCGTCGAGCAGTACTTC. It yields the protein CASSPQGAVEQYF.